This T cell receptor beta chain is drawn from a study of blood T cell repertoires in COVID-19. Original data processing: How many nucleated cells were present was estimated from reference gene primer amplification. TCRdb keeps only in-frame clones here, not all; method: immunoSEQ multiplex PCR. V and J calls and clone size follow that table, whereas D and trimming were derived from the DNA. The sample carries 75,000 to 80,000 clones, about 90% recorded once. The CDR3 runs to 18 residues. Unmatched junction bases numbered 12, after V lost 4 bases and J lost 7 bases. CDR1 and CDR2 (germline): SGHTA, FQGNSA.

The sample was peripheral blood. The chain combines TRBV7-2 with TRBJ2-3; 15 bases agree with TRBD2. The source of this sequence is a human donor in a cohort sampled during active COVID-19. The CDR3 reads CASSSEPGLAGGRNTQYF. For the CDR3, the DNA is TGTGCCAGCAGCTCGGAACCGGGACTAGCGGGGGGCAGGAATACGCAGTATTTT.